A single T cell receptor beta chain is shown here with its context. Antigen specificity is unknown. The V end was cut by 1 base, the J end by 7 bases, with 5 bases between. The CDR3 contains 12 residues. CDR1 and CDR2 (germline): LGHNA, YNFKEQ. These data belong to a study of cytomegalovirus exposure and HLA in healthy donors. Study-wide findings and caveats: Overall, around 150 TCR beta chains were annotated as cytomegalovirus-associated. Reportedly, diagnosis of cytomegalovirus status by the classifier showed high specificity and sensitivity.

PCR involved 60 Vbeta and 13 Jbeta primers. Sequenced by immunoSEQ multiplex PCR; TCRdb stores in-frame clones only, minus some. The sample comprises around 300,000 clones, almost 85% of which are singletons, and roughly 2% rests with the top ten. This chain links TRBV4-2 with TRBJ2-1; D not certain. The sequencing sample was made of PBMCs. This clonotype was sampled from a woman aged 40 to 50 in good health and CMV-seropositive. CDR3 DNA: TGTGCCAGCAGCCAAGTGCGGAATGAGCAGTTCTTC. It translates to CASSQVRNEQFF.